This T cell receptor beta chain originates from a study of blood T cell repertoires in COVID-19. This clone was detected only a few times. Deletions cut 2 bases from V and 9 bases from J, with 20 bases between. The CDR3 is 16 amino acids. The V gene's germline CDR1 is SNHLY and CDR2 FYNNEI. The table came from immunoSEQ multiplex PCR; TCRdb's copy has only in-frame clones and leaves some out. The data show roughly 120,000 clones, approximately 70% seen once. This sequence originates from a human donor with acute or convalescent COVID-19. The donor label of this sample is uncertain. Material for sequencing was peripheral blood. The chain joins TRBV2 to TRBJ2-4, with D perhaps matching TRBD2 (5 bases). CDR3 nucleotides: TGTGCCAGCAGTGAATGGGGTCCGACAAAGGGAGCCATTCAGTACTTC. This sequence encodes CASSEWGPTKGAIQYF.